The T cell receptor beta chain under discussion was sequenced for a study of blood T cell repertoires in COVID-19. Study-wide context: Samples taken during acute and convalescent COVID-19 were collected in the United States, Italy and Spain. T cells, B-cell-depleted T cells, or PBMCs supplied cDNA or gDNA.

Authors' data handling: Reference gene primer amplification in the assay estimated nucleated cell counts. The method was immunoSEQ multiplex PCR; TCRdb's version includes in-frame clones alone and lacks a portion of them. V, J and clone size reflect that table, while D and trimming were determined from the DNA. The profile shows about 140,000 clones, around 81% of them singletons. The CDR3 runs to 15 residues. Trimming left V 2 bases short and J 1 base short, with 11 bases between. The V gene's germline CDR1 is SEHNR and CDR2 FQNEAQ (reference sequence). This clonotype was obtained from a human donor in a cohort sampled during active COVID-19. The rearrangement uses TRBV7-9 and TRBJ1-1, with D possibly matching TRBD1 (5 bases). The sequenced sample was peripheral blood. In DNA, the CDR3 is TGTGCCAGCAGCTTAAGGTCCGGGGGGAACACTGAAGCTTTCTTT. It yields the protein CASSLRSGGNTEAFF.